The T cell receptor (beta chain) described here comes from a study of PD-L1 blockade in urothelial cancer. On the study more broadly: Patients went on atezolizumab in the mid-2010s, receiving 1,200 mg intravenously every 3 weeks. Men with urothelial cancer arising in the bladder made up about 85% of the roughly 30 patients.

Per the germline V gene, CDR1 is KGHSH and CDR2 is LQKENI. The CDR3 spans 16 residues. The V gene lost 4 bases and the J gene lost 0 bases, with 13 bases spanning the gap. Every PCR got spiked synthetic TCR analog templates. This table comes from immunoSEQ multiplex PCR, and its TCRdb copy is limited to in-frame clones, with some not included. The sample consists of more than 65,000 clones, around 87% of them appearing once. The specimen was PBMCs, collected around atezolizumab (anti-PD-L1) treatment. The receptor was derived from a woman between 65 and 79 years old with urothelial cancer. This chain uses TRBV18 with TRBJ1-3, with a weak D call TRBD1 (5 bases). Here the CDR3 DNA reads TGTGCCAGCTCACAGGGGCAGACGAGCTCTGGAAACACCATATATTTT. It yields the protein CASSQGQTSSGNTIYF.